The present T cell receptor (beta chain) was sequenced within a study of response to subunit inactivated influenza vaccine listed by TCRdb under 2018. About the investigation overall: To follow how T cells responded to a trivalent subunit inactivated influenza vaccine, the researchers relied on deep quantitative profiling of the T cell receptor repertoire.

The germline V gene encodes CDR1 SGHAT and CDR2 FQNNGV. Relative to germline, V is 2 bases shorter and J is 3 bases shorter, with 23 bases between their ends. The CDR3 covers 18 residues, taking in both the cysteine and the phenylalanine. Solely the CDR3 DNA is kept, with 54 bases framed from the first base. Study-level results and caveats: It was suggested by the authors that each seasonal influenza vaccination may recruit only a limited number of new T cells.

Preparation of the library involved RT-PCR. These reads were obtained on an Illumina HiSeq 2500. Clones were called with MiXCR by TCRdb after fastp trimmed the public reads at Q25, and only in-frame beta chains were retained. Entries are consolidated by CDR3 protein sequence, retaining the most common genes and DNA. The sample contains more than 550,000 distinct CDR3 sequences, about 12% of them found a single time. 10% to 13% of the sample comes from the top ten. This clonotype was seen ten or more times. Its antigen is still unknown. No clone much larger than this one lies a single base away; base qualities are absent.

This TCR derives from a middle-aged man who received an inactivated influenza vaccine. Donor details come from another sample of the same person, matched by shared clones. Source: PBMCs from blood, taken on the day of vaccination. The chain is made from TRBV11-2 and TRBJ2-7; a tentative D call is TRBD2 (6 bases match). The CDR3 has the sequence CASSLPPLLARINYEQYF. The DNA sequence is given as TGTGCCAGCAGCTTACCCCCTCTCCTAGCGCGTATTAACTACGAGCAGTACTTC.